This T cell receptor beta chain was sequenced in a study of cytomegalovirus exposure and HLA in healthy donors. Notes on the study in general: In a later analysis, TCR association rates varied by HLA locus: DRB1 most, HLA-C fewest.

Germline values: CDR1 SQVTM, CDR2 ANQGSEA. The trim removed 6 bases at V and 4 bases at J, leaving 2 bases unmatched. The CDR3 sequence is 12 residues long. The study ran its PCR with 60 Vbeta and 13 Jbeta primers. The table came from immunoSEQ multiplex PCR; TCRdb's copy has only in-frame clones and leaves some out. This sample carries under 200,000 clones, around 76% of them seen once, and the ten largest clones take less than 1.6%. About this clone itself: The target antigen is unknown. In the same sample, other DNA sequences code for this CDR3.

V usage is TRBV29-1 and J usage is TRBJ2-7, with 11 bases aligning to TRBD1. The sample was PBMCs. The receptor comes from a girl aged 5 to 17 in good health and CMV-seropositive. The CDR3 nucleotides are TGCAGCGTCGGACAGGGGGCTTACGAGCAGTACTTC. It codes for CSVGQGAYEQYF.